Listed here are 32 T cell receptor beta chains from one sample, sequenced in a study of CD8+ T cells in alopecia areata. Treatment of the sample: oral pan-JAK inhibitor, 5-10 mg twice daily. RNA, once extracted, was reverse transcribed into cDNA for use as the sequencing template. Assay used: immunoSEQ multiplex PCR; TCRdb lists only in-frame clones, some missing. The repertoire holds about 200,000 clones, with about 62% as singletons. The starting material was CD4+ T cells sorted from blood, obtained at week 24, from a patient treated with tofacitinib. These TCRs come from a human donor with alopecia areata.

This chain connects TRBV30 to TRBJ1-2; D is ambiguous. This CDR3 is 13 amino acids long. Germline CDR1 is GTSNPN and CDR2 is SVGIG (reference sequence). The V and J ends lost 0 bases and 7 bases respectively, with 12 bases between them. CDR3 loop: CAWSVKRESGYTF. The CDR3 DNA follows: TGTGCCTGGAGTGTAAAAAGGGAATCTGGCTACACCTTC.

The CDR3 sequence: CASSDPGFVQFF. The CDR3 DNA reads as TGTGCCAGCAGTGACCCGGGGTTTGTGCAGTTCTTC. V gene TRBV25-1 combines with J gene TRBJ2-1, with a weak D call TRBD2 (5 bases). CDR3 length: 12 amino acids. CDR1 is MGHDK, CDR2 SYGVNS, per germline. Trimming left V 3 bases short and J 12 bases short, with 12 bases between.

The chain joins TRBV7-2 to TRBJ2-7, with D perhaps TRBD1 (6 bases). CDR1 and CDR2 (germline): SGHTA, FQGNSA. The CDR3 sequence is 15 residues long. Deletions cut 5 bases from V and 6 bases from J, with 20 bases between. The CDR3 sequence is CASSLTQGIWSEQYF. Here the CDR3 DNA reads TGTGCCAGCAGCCTAACCCAGGGGATCTGGTCCGAGCAGTACTTC.

The genes are TRBV5-1 and TRBJ1-1; no firm D call. Germline V lookup: CDR1 SGHRS, CDR2 YFSETQ. The V end lost 4 bases, the J end lost 4 bases, and 14 bases lay between the germline ends. The length of the CDR3 is 14 residues. The CDR3 DNA follows: TGCGCCAGCAGCGCGGAGGGCTCGGGCACTGAAGCTTTCTTT. Its protein is CASSAEGSGTEAFF.

This chain links TRBV29-1 with TRBJ2-7; D is perhaps TRBD2 (6 bases). This CDR3 comprises 14 residues. Germline V gene data show CDR1 as SQVTM and CDR2 as ANQGSEA. V shed 4 bases and J shed 0 bases, with 13 bases lying between them. The CDR3 is CSVGTGEDSYEQYF. The CDR3 DNA reads TGCAGCGTTGGTACGGGGGAGGACTCCTACGAGCAGTACTTC.

The V and J genes are TRBV10-3 and TRBJ2-3; a weak D match, TRBD2 (6 bases). Germline CDR1 ENHRY, CDR2 SYGVKD. CDR3 size: 15 residues. Trimming took 2 bases from V and 0 from J, leaving 9 bases between them. The CDR3 coding sequence is TGTGCCATCAGTGAGCTCAGCGGGAGCACAGATACGCAGTATTTT. Protein: CAISELSGSTDTQYF.

This clone occurred a few times. The J gene is TRBJ1-1, the V gene TRBV6-5, with D possibly being TRBD1 (6 bases). The CDR3 runs to 14 residues. CDR1 and CDR2 (germline): MNHEY, SVGAGI. V lost 6 bases to trimming and J lost 0 bases, with 11 bases between them. CDR3 nucleotides: TGTGCCAGCAGCAGGACAGCTATGAACACTGAAGCTTTCTTT. Translation: CASSRTAMNTEAFF.

This sequence joins TRBV5-4 and TRBJ2-1; no definite D call. Trimming took off 4 bases at V and 14 bases at J, with 22 bases between the two ends. The CDR3 is made up of 14 amino acids. CDR1 and CDR2 (germline): SGHNT, YYREEE (reference sequence). The CDR3 sequence is CASSPSLELPEEFF. The CDR3, as DNA: TGTGCCAGCAGCCCCTCTCTCGAGCTCCCCGAGGAGTTCTTC.

About this clone itself: This specimen includes other DNA sequences encoding the same CDR3. The chain recombines TRBV2 with TRBJ2-7, with D possibly matching TRBD2 (5 bases). Germline CDR1 is SNHLY and CDR2 is FYNNEI. The CDR3 consists of 11 residues. V dropped 4 bases and J dropped 4 bases, with 5 bases sitting between them. The CDR3 reads CASSAGYEQYF. CDR3 sequence (DNA): TGTGCCAGCAGTGCGGGGTACGAGCAGTACTTC.

The chain carries TRBV30 and TRBJ2-5; no clear D gene. V was clipped by 1 base and J by 5 bases, with 8 bases between them. The CDR3 is made up of 12 amino acids. Germline-derived CDR1 and CDR2 are GTSNPN and SVGIG (reference sequence). CDR3 nucleotide sequence: TGTGCCTGGAGTGAACCCATTGAGACCCAGTACTTC. It encodes CAWSEPIETQYF.

V gene TRBV15 combines with J gene TRBJ1-4; D remains unclear. CDR1 and CDR2 (germline): LNHNV, YYDKDF (reference sequence). Trimming removed 6 bases from V and 10 bases from J, with 15 bases in between. The CDR3 has 13 residues. The CDR3 nucleotides are TGTGCCACCAGTAGACCCCCCGAGGGAAAACTGTTTTTT. It encodes CATSRPPEGKLFF.

Points on this clone: Other DNA variants within this sample encode the same CDR3. The rearrangement links TRBV7-3 to TRBJ2-5; 9 bases map to TRBD1. Germline V gives CDR1 SGHTA, CDR2 FQGTGA. The CDR3 is made up of 13 amino acids. V was clipped by 4 bases and J by 4 bases; unmatched bases: 1. CDR3 coding DNA: TGTGCCAGCAGCTCGGGACAGGGAGAGACCCAGTACTTC. Its translation is CASSSGQGETQYF.

Many counts were recorded for this clone. This rearrangement joins TRBV29-1 to TRBJ2-7, with TRBD2 as a possible D gene (5 bases). The CDR3 sequence is 14 residues long. Trimming removed 8 bases at V and 5 bases at J, with 22 bases between. Germline V CDR1 and CDR2: SQVTM, ANQGSEA. CDR3 DNA: TGCAGCCTTTGGACTGCCAAACCCTTCCACGAGCAGTACTTC. Its translation: CSLWTAKPFHEQYF.

As for this clone: This sample also contains other DNA sequences that code for the same CDR3. The rearrangement uses TRBV5-1 and TRBJ2-7; D is unresolved. Trimming stripped 0 bases from V and 0 bases from J, with 1 base between. The CDR3 loop spans 12 amino acids. The germline CDR1 and CDR2 sequences are SGHRS and YFSETQ. CDR3 residues: CASSLASYEQYF. The CDR3 nucleotides are TGCGCCAGCAGCTTGGCCTCCTACGAGCAGTACTTC.

This clone was counted only a few times. The chain recombines TRBV28 with TRBJ1-5, with 8 bases matching TRBD1. The germline V gene has CDR1 MDHEN and CDR2 SYDVKM. With V trimmed by 2 bases and J by 6 bases, 6 bases remained unmatched. The CDR3 totals 15 residues. The CDR3 DNA is TGTGCCAGCAGTTTACCAGGGGGCATCAGTCAGCCCCAGCATTTT. Translated, it gives CASSLPGGISQPQHF. The complete variable domain, with remaining parts taken from reference TRBV28 and TRBJ1-5, reads DVKVTQSSRYLVKRTGEKVFLECVQDMDHENMFWYRQDPGLGLRLIYFSYDVKMKEKGDIPEGYSVSREKKERFSLILESASTNQTSMYLCASSLPGGISQPQHFGDGTRLSIL.

The chain is built from TRBV29-1 and TRBJ2-7; D is unclear. Germline V gene data show CDR1 as SQVTM and CDR2 as ANQGSEA. V was trimmed by 0 bases and J by 6 bases, leaving 15 bases between them. The CDR3 has 14 amino acids. CDR3: CSVEEGSFISEQYF. CDR3 sequence (DNA): TGCAGCGTTGAAGAAGGCAGTTTCATCTCCGAGCAGTACTTC.

This clone appeared a few times. The J gene is TRBJ2-3, the V gene TRBV5-1; 8 bases match TRBD2. The CDR3 sequence is 15 residues long. Germline values: CDR1 SGHRS, CDR2 YFSETQ. The V segment lost 4 bases and the J segment 3 bases; nucleotides outside the gene matches: 7. The CDR3 DNA reads TGCGCCAGCAGCCCTTCGGGGGGGTCAACAGATACGCAGTATTTT. Its protein product is CASSPSGGSTDTQYF. Full variable domain (outside the CDR3, taken from reference TRBV5-1 and TRBJ2-3): KAGVTQTPRYLIKTRGQQVTLSCSPISGHRSVSWYQQTPGQGLQFLFEYFSETQRNKGNFPGRFSGRQFSNSRSEMNVSTLELGDSALYLCASSPSGGSTDTQYFGPGTRLTVL.

The chain couples TRBV30 to TRBJ1-1; no firm D call. The CDR3 sequence is 13 residues long. Per germline, CDR1 GTSNPN and CDR2 SVGIG (reference sequence). V was pared by 2 bases and J by 11 bases, with 18 bases between. CDR3 region: CAWSFRTAAGAFF. CDR3 in DNA: TGTGCCTGGAGTTTTAGGACGGCAGCGGGGGCTTTCTTT.

The chain has TRBV11-2 and TRBJ2-3; 14 bases fit TRBD2. The CDR3 extends over 18 amino acids. Germline loops: CDR1 SGHAT, CDR2 FQNNGV. V was pared by 4 bases and J by 5 bases, with 11 bases of the junction left unmatched. The CDR3 here is CASSSPGLAGVRRDTQYF. The DNA of the CDR3 is TGTGCCAGCAGCTCTCCGGGACTAGCGGGAGTGCGGCGAGATACGCAGTATTTT.

The table lists this clone with a few counts. The V and J genes are TRBV27 and TRBJ1-2; no definite D call. Germline CDR1 reads MNHEY; CDR2 reads SMNVEV (reference sequence). This CDR3 contains 11 residues. The germline V and J ends were trimmed by 8 bases and 4 bases, with 8 bases remaining between them. The CDR3 sequence: CASGATYGYTF. The CDR3 nucleotides are TGTGCCAGCGGCGCTACCTATGGCTACACCTTC.

The chain employs TRBV29-1 and TRBJ1-1; D is perhaps TRBD1 (5 bases). Germline V gives CDR1 SQVTM, CDR2 ANQGSEA. CDR3 length equals 14 residues. V was shortened by 6 bases and J by 0 bases, with 14 bases between the two germline ends. The chain's CDR3 is CSVKLGQMNTEAFF. The DNA of the CDR3 is TGCAGCGTGAAGCTTGGACAAATGAACACTGAAGCTTTCTTT.

This clone was observed a single time. The chain links TRBV11-2 to TRBJ2-2; D gene uncertain. The length of the CDR3 is 15 residues. V was pared by 1 base and J by 2 bases, with 8 bases between. Germline CDR1 and CDR2: SGHAT and FQNNGV. The CDR3 nucleotides read TGTGCCAGCAGCTTAGTCGCAGGAAACACCGGGGAGCTGTTTTTT. It specifies CASSLVAGNTGELFF.

The chain uses TRBV9 and TRBJ2-7; D remains unclear. The CDR3 contains 15 residues. Looked up from germline, CDR1 is SGDLS and CDR2 is YYNGEE. V was trimmed by 2 bases and J by 4 bases, leaving 16 bases between them. CDR3 DNA: TGTGCCAGCAGCGTTAGTGGCGACGGATCATACGAGCAGTACTTC. Amino acids: CASSVSGDGSYEQYF.

V and J are TRBV6-5 and TRBJ1-5; D is unresolved. V was trimmed by 5 bases and J by 5 bases, leaving 10 bases between them. The germline CDR1 and CDR2 sequences are MNHEY and SVGAGI. The CDR3 runs 13 residues. CDR3 sequence reads: CASSGSLDQPQHF. The CDR3, as DNA: TGTGCCAGCAGTGGGTCCCTTGATCAGCCCCAGCATTTT.

For this clone: The same CDR3 is also encoded by other DNA sequences in this sample. J is TRBJ2-3 and V is TRBV29-1; the D is unclear. Germline-derived CDR1 and CDR2 are SQVTM and ANQGSEA. The CDR3 consists of 14 residues. V lost 7 bases to trimming and J lost 1 base, with 15 bases between them. CDR3 protein: CSALRGRGTDTQYF. CDR3 nucleotide sequence: TGCAGCGCTTTGCGAGGACGAGGCACAGATACGCAGTATTTT.

The chain carries TRBV28 and TRBJ2-7, with 7 nucleotides matching TRBD2. CDR3 length: 12 amino acids. Germline CDR1 MDHEN, CDR2 SYDVKM. J gave up 5 bases and V 8 bases, and 6 bases lay outside the gene matches. CDR3 sequence: CASGLVADEQYF. CDR3 DNA sequence: TGTGCCAGCGGACTAGTAGCTGACGAGCAGTACTTC.

This chain uses TRBV14 with TRBJ2-5, with D possibly called TRBD1 or TRBD2 (6 bases each). V was cut by 6 bases and J by 5 bases, with 19 bases left in between. This CDR3 has 15 amino acids. Germline lookup yields CDR1 SGHDN and CDR2 FVKESK. The CDR3 reads CASSPSVGGRETQYF. The CDR3 nucleotides are TGTGCCAGCAGTCCGTCCGTGGGGGGCCGGGAGACCCAGTACTTC.

This chain joins TRBV29-1 and TRBJ2-5, with a tentative D call TRBD1 (6 bases). Germline CDR1 and CDR2: SQVTM and ANQGSEA. There are 12 residues in the CDR3. Trimming pared 3 bases from V and 6 bases from J, leaving 11 bases between. CDR3 protein: CSVDPGVKTQYF. In DNA form, the CDR3 reads TGCAGCGTTGATCCAGGGGTCAAGACCCAGTACTTC.

The chain couples TRBV13 to TRBJ1-2; D might be TRBD1 (5 bases). Germline-derived CDR1 and CDR2 are PRHDT and FYEKMQ (reference sequence). CDR3 size: 13 residues. V was shortened by 1 base and J by 11 bases, with 14 bases between the two germline ends. The CDR3: CASSLVGAGRYTF. The CDR3 nucleotides are TGTGCCAGCAGCTTAGTCGGGGCCGGAAGATACACCTTC.

The chain has TRBV29-1 and TRBJ1-2; D gene unclear. The germline gives CDR1 SQVTM, CDR2 ANQGSEA. V dropped 4 bases and J dropped 4 bases, with 10 bases sitting between them. This CDR3 contains 12 residues. Here the CDR3 DNA reads TGCAGCGTTGTTACAGCAGCCTATGGCTACACCTTC. It translates to CSVVTAAYGYTF. Drawing the rest from reference TRBV29-1 and TRBJ1-2, the complete variable domain is SAVISQKPSRDICQRGTSLTIQCQVDSQVTMMFWYRQQPGQSLTLIATANQGSEATYESGFVIDKFPISRPNLTFSTLTVSNMSPEDSSIYLCSVVTAAYGYTFGSGTRLTVV.

This clone has a handful of counts. The chain is built from TRBV30 and TRBJ2-7; D unclear. Trimming removed 3 bases at V and 3 bases at J, with 6 bases between. Germline values: CDR1 GTSNPN, CDR2 SVGIG (reference sequence). The length of the CDR3 is 11 residues. The CDR3 region is CAWRSSYEQYF. CDR3 nucleotide sequence: TGTGCCTGGAGATCAAGCTACGAGCAGTACTTC.

The chain has TRBV30 and TRBJ1-2; no reliable D call. The V and J ends lost 4 bases and 2 bases respectively, with 11 bases between them. CDR3 length: 13 residues. CDR1 is GTSNPN, CDR2 SVGIG, per germline (reference sequence). This CDR3 reads CAWTAFGNYGYTF. CDR3 nucleotides: TGTGCCTGGACGGCATTCGGGAACTATGGCTACACCTTC.